The entry that follows covers one T cell receptor (beta chain) sequence. The data originate from a study of identical twins. MiXCR, applied by TCRdb to the 5' RACE reads, yields one record per CDR3 protein. The sample has 400,000 or so distinct CDR3 sequences; 8.5% to 10% are singletons. This CDR3 has 18 amino acids. The germline gives CDR1 SGHVS, CDR2 FQNEAQ. V gave up 5 bases and J gave up 1 base; unmatched junction bases: 11. This chain connects TRBV7-8 to TRBJ2-3, with 11 bases fitting TRBD2. Sequencing was done on a sample of naive T cells sorted from blood. The clonotype was recovered from a woman aged 45-65 years in good health. This chain's CDR3 is CASSIPIGLAGGTDTQYF. The CDR3 DNA follows: TGTGCCAGCAGCATACCGATCGGACTAGCGGGTGGCACAGATACGCAGTATTTT.